This TCR beta chain derives from a study of cytomegalovirus exposure and HLA in healthy donors. Germline-derived CDR1 and CDR2 are MDHEN and SYDVKM. V lost 6 bases and J 10 bases, leaving 15 bases between the germline ends. This CDR3 has 12 residues. Study conclusions and caveats: Likely technical artifact: a cluster of highly shared sequence variants. V- and J-gene trimming in TCR beta was tied to a missense DCLRE1C variant by an analysis performed later. Prior analysis indicated that the majority of TCR beta V segments exhibited productivity approximately 87% or approximately 30% of the time.

A note on this clone: Its antigen remains unidentified.

Primers for the PCR totalled 60 Vbeta and 13 Jbeta. The data were produced by immunoSEQ multiplex PCR, yet TCRdb's version contains in-frame clones alone and is incomplete. The sample includes 100,000 to 150,000 clones, roughly 80% of them seen just once. The rearrangement joins TRBV28 to TRBJ1-1; TRBD1 is a possible D gene (6 bases). This receptor was taken from a female donor in good health and CMV-seronegative. Sequencing input: PBMCs. CDR3 nucleotides: TGTGCCAGCAGCAGAGACAGGCTTAGAGCTTTCTTT. Its translation: CASSRDRLRAFF.